Below are 4 T cell receptor beta chains sequenced from a single sample in a study of cytomegalovirus exposure and HLA in healthy donors. 60 Vbeta and 13 Jbeta primers were used in PCR. Assay: immunoSEQ multiplex PCR; the TCRdb copy retains only in-frame clones and omits some. The data contain around 160,000 clones, roughly 77% of them singletons. Sequenced material: PBMCs. These receptors all come from a woman in her thirties or forties in good health and CMV-seropositive.

J is TRBJ1-5 and V is TRBV27, with 8 bases identical to TRBD1. Germline lookup yields CDR1 MNHEY and CDR2 SMNVEV (reference sequence). Losses at the gene ends were 10 bases for V and 0 bases for J; bases not matched to a gene: 14. The CDR3 is made up of 17 amino acids. CDR3 nucleotides: TGTGCCAACCCTCCGGGTACAGGGGGGAATAGCAATCAGCCCCAGCATTTT. This encodes CANPPGTGGNSNQPQHF.

This clone has just a few counts. J is TRBJ1-3 and V is TRBV5-4, with D possibly matching TRBD1 (5 bases). The CDR3 is made up of 16 amino acids. Germline V lookup: CDR1 SGHNT, CDR2 YYREEE (reference sequence). V lost 4 bases, J lost 0 bases, and 14 bases lay in between. The DNA for the CDR3 is TGTGCCAGCAGCCCGGGACTCCAGAGCTCTGGAAACACCATATATTTT. Amino acid sequence: CASSPGLQSSGNTIYF.

The J gene is TRBJ2-7, the V gene TRBV6-6; weak D call: TRBD1 (5 bases). There are 16 residues in the CDR3. Trimming cost V 6 bases and J 5 bases, with 23 bases left between them. Germline values: CDR1 MNHNY, CDR2 SVGAGI (reference sequence). The CDR3, as DNA: TGTGCCAGCAGCCACACCCAGGGCCCTGTCCTACACGAGCAGTACTTC. Encoded protein: CASSHTQGPVLHEQYF.

V is TRBV7-2 and J is TRBJ2-5, with a tentative D call TRBD1 (6 bases). Trimming stripped 5 bases from V and 3 bases from J, with 13 bases between. Germline V CDR1 and CDR2: SGHTA, FQGNSA. The CDR3 has 14 amino acids. The CDR3 DNA reads TGTGCCAGCAGCCGAACGCGGACAGAAGAGACCCAGTACTTC. It specifies CASSRTRTEETQYF.